The entry that follows covers one T cell receptor beta chain sequence. The sample belongs to a study of T cells after yellow fever vaccination. CDR3 length: 20 amino acids. Trimming stripped 0 bases from V and 0 bases from J, with 21 bases between. Per germline, CDR1 SGDLS and CDR2 YYNGEE. A single record per CDR3 protein comes from TCRdb applying MiXCR to the 5' RACE reads. The data contain some 260,000 distinct CDR3 sequences, around 4.9% of them seen just once; the ten biggest clones take up 2.5% to 4%. The material sequenced was CD4+ T cells sorted from PBMCs, taken on the day of the yellow fever booster vaccination. The J gene is TRBJ2-2, the V gene TRBV9; the D call may be TRBD1 or TRBD2 (5 bases each). The TCR comes from a man between 18 and 35 years old who received the YFV17D yellow fever vaccine. The CDR3 region is CASSVVEWGRGPSNTGELFF. The CDR3 DNA reads as TGTGCCAGCAGCGTAGTTGAGTGGGGTAGGGGACCCTCGAACACCGGGGAGCTGTTTTTT. Using reference TRBV9 and TRBJ2-2 for the parts outside the CDR3, the full variable domain is DSGVTQTPKHLITATGQRVTLRCSPRSGDLSVYWYQQSLDQGLQFLIQYYNGEERAKGNILERFSAQQFPDLHSELNLSSLELGDSALYFCASSVVEWGRGPSNTGELFFGEGSRLTVL.